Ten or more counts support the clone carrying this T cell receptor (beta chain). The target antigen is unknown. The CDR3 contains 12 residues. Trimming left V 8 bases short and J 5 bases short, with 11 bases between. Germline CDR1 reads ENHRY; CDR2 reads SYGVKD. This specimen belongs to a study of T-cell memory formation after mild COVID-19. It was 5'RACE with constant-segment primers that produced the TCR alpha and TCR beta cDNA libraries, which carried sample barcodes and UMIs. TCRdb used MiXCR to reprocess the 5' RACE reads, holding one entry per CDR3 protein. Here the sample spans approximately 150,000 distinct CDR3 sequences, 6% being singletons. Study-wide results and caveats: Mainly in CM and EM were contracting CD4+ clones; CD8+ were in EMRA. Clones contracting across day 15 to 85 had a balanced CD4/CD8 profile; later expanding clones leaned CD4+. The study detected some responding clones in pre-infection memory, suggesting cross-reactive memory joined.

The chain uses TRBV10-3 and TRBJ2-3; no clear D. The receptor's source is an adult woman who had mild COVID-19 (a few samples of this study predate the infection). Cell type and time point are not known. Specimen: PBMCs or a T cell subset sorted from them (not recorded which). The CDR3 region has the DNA TGTGCCATCGGTGGGGTCAGAGATACGCAGTATTTT. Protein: CAIGGVRDTQYF.